The rows below give T cell receptor beta chains drawn from one sample of a study of blood T cell repertoires in COVID-19. The data were produced by immunoSEQ multiplex PCR, yet TCRdb's version contains in-frame clones alone and is incomplete. Altogether around 250,000 clones are present, around 82% being singletons, with the ten largest covering 3.4%. Sequencing was carried out using PBMCs or T cells enriched from blood (not recorded which). The source is a man aged 50-60 years who had recovered from COVID-19. CDR3s include the opening cysteine and the closing phenylalanine or tryptophan. The D gene is left open where the match is weak. The size field is filled for only some rows; it gives once, few, many or a size class.

- | TRBJ2-3 | TRBV4-1 | TRBD2 | TGCGCCAGCAGCCATCCTGGGACTAGCGGGATTCGGTATTTT | CASSHPGTSGIRYF
- | TRBJ1-6 | TRBV5-5 | TRBD1 | TGTGCCAGCAGCTTCGAGACAGGGTCGAATTCACCCCTCCACTTT | CASSFETGSNSPLHF
- | TRBJ2-7 | TRBV6-2/TRBV6-3 | TRBD1 | TGTGCCAGCAGTTACCCTGGGACAGGAGAGCAGTACTTC | CASSYPGTGEQYF
- | TRBJ2-7 | TRBV7-8 | TRBD2 | TGTGCCACCGGACTAGCGGGGAGCTCCTACGAGCAGTACTTC | CATGLAGSSYEQYF
once | TRBJ2-4 | TRBV18 | TRBD1 | TGTGCCAGCTCACCCCCCGGGACAGGGAAAAACATTCAGTACTTC | CASSPPGTGKNIQYF
- | TRBJ1-5 | TRBV6-5 | - | TGTGCCAGCGAGACAGGCGATACCTATCAGCCCCAGCATTTT | CASETGDTYQPQHF
- | TRBJ2-1 | TRBV19 | - | TGTGCCAGTAGTATCGGGGGACAGAAGCAGTTCTTC | CASSIGGQKQFF
- | TRBJ1-5 | TRBV19 | TRBD1 | TGTGCCAGTAGTATTGCAGGGGGAAGCAATCAGCCCCAGCATTTT | CASSIAGGSNQPQHF
few | TRBJ2-2 | TRBV4-1 | TRBD2 | TGCGCCAGCAGCCAAGTATACCCCGGGAGGGCCGGGGAGCTGTTTTTT | CASSQVYPGRAGELFF
- | TRBJ2-3 | TRBV10-2 | TRBD1 | TGCGCCAGCAGTGCTGTGACAGGGGTAGGCACAGATACGCAGTATTTT | CASSAVTGVGTDTQYF
- | TRBJ1-2 | TRBV5-1 | TRBD1 | TGCGCCAGCAGGCCAGGACAGGGGGTTACTGCTGGCTACACCTTC | CASRPGQGVTAGYTF
- | TRBJ1-1 | TRBV30 | TRBD1 | TGTGCCTGGAGTGTACAGGCAGGGGGCGAAGGAACGTTT | CAWSVQAGGEGTF
- | TRBJ2-7 | TRBV11-2 | TRBD2 | TGTGCCAGCAGCCCGTCCAGGGCGGGAGTAATCACCAGCTCCTACGAGCAGTACTTC | CASSPSRAGVITSSYEQYF
- | TRBJ2-6 | TRBV11-2 | - | TGTGCCAGCAGCTTAGTGTGGGGGGAAGTTCCTGGGGCCAACGTCCTGACTTTC | CASSLVWGEVPGANVLTF
- | TRBJ2-7 | TRBV3-1/TRBV3-2 | TRBD1 | TGTGCCAGCAGCCGGGCAGGGGACAGGCAGGCCTACGAGCAGTACTTC | CASSRAGDRQAYEQYF
- | TRBJ2-5 | TRBV19 | TRBD2 | TGTGCCAGTAGTATTTTGCTAGCGGGAGGACAAGAGACCCAGTACTTC | CASSILLAGGQETQYF
- | TRBJ1-2 | TRBV24-1 | - | TGTGCCACCAGTGATCCGCCCCCGGGTGAAGGCTACACCTTC | CATSDPPPGEGYTF
- | TRBJ1-2 | TRBV12-3/TRBV12-4 | TRBD1 | TGTGCCAGCAGTCCACAGGGGGCGGCTGGCTACACCTTC | CASSPQGAAGYTF
- | TRBJ1-6 | TRBV15 | - | TGTGCCACCAGCAGAGATCCCCGCGGACTCTCGACGGGCTCCTATAATTCACCCCTCCACTTT | CATSRDPRGLSTGSYNSPLHF
- | TRBJ1-1 | TRBV10-2 | - | TGCGCCAGCAGTGCGCAGGCGAACACTGAAGCTTTCTTT | CASSAQANTEAFF
- | TRBJ1-3 | TRBV5-8 | - | TGTGCCAGCAGCTTGGCCGTTTTTGCAGGGTCTGGAAACACCATATATTTT | CASSLAVFAGSGNTIYF
- | TRBJ2-7 | TRBV28 | TRBD1 | TGTGCCAGCACAGCACAGGGGGCGAACGAGCAGTACTTC | CASTAQGANEQYF
- | TRBJ1-2 | TRBV6-1 | - | TGTGCCAGCAGTGAAAGCTCTGGGGGGTATGGCTACACCTTC | CASSESSGGYGYTF
- | TRBJ1-3 | TRBV5-1 | - | TGCGCCAGCAGCCCCGGGACACAAACTGGAAACACCATATATTTT | CASSPGTQTGNTIYF
- | TRBJ2-4 | TRBV5-1 | - | TGCGCCAGCCGGCCAACAGCAGGGGACATTCAGTACTTC | CASRPTAGDIQYF
once | TRBJ2-3 | TRBV5-5 | TRBD2 | TGTGCCAGCAGCTCGGGACTAGCGGGGTTGACAGATACGCAGTATTTT | CASSSGLAGLTDTQYF
- | TRBJ2-1 | TRBV13 | TRBD2 | TGTGCCAGCAGGCTAGCGGGAGGGCCCCACAATGAGCAGTTCTTC | CASRLAGGPHNEQFF
- | TRBJ2-7 | TRBV27 | TRBD1 | TGTGCCAGCAGTACTAGGACAGGGAGCTCCTACGAGCAGTACTTC | CASSTRTGSSYEQYF
- | TRBJ2-6 | TRBV7-2 | TRBD2 | TGTGCCAGCAGCGTGGGACTAGCTAGCTCTGGGGCCAACGTCCTGACTTTC | CASSVGLASSGANVLTF
- | TRBJ2-3 | TRBV7-9 | TRBD2 | TGTGCCAGCAGCTCCGGGACTAGCGGGGGTGATACGCAGTATTTT | CASSSGTSGGDTQYF
- | TRBJ2-1 | TRBV27 | TRBD1 | TGTGCCAGCAGTTTTTCCAGGGGGCAGAATGAGCAGTTCTTC | CASSFSRGQNEQFF
- | TRBJ1-1 | TRBV10-3 | TRBD1 | TGTGCCAGCACACAGGGGACGGCCACTGAAGCTTTCTTT | CASTQGTATEAFF
- | TRBJ2-4 | TRBV4-3 | - | TGCGCCAGCAGCCAAGATGAGGGATACCAAAACATTCAGTACTTC | CASSQDEGYQNIQYF
- | TRBJ1-4 | TRBV25-1 | - | TGTGCCAGCAGCAAAGATGGAGGAGGACTTTGGGCTAATGAAAAACTGTTTTTT | CASSKDGGGLWANEKLFF
- | TRBJ2-5 | TRBV25-1 | TRBD1 | TGTGCCAGCAGTGCCTCAGGGGGCAGTGAGACCCAGTACTTC | CASSASGGSETQYF
- | TRBJ2-5 | TRBV9 | - | TGTGCCAGCAGCGTAGGTCGAGGGTTAGGAACCCTTCCGGAGACCCAGTACTTC | CASSVGRGLGTLPETQYF
- | TRBJ2-7 | TRBV5-8 | - | TGTGCCAGCGTAACCGGGACTCGCTCCTACGAGCAGTACTTC | CASVTGTRSYEQYF
- | TRBJ2-3 | TRBV7-7 | TRBD2 | TGTGCTAGCAGCAGGGGGGGGACTAGCGGGAGAAATACGCAGTATTTT | CASSRGGTSGRNTQYF
- | TRBJ2-7 | TRBV27 | - | TGTGCCAGCAGTTCGTATTACGAGCAGTACTTC | CASSSYYEQYF
- | TRBJ1-5 | TRBV4-1 | - | TGCGCCAGCAGTCAGTCGGGGGGGAGCGGACAGCCCCAGCATTTT | CASSQSGGSGQPQHF
- | TRBJ2-2 | TRBV7-2 | TRBD2 | TGTGCCAGCAGATTAACGCCGGGCGGGAGAGGAGCCGGGGAGCTGTTTTTT | CASRLTPGGRGAGELFF
- | TRBJ2-7 | TRBV7-2 | - | TGTGCCAGCAGCTTAGAGGAGATACAGTACTTC | CASSLEEIQYF
- | TRBJ1-5 | TRBV19 | TRBD1 | TGTGCCAGTAGGGACAGGGGACAATCGTGGGGCAATCAGCCCCAGCATTTT | CASRDRGQSWGNQPQHF
- | TRBJ2-5 | TRBV11-1 | - | TGTGCCAGCAGCTTAGCAGTCACAGGGCGAGAGACCCAGTACTTC | CASSLAVTGRETQYF
- | TRBJ1-2 | TRBV19 | TRBD1 | TGTGCCAGTAGTATACAGGGACAGACCACTGGGGGCTACACCTTC | CASSIQGQTTGGYTF
- | TRBJ1-5 | TRBV5-1 | - | TGCGCCAGCAGCTTATCCCCTTATAGCAATCAGCCCCAGCATTTT | CASSLSPYSNQPQHF
- | TRBJ2-3 | TRBV19 | TRBD2 | TGTGCCAGTAGTGAGACTAGCGGACGAGATACGCAGTATTTT | CASSETSGRDTQYF
few | TRBJ1-2 | TRBV20-1 | - | TGCAGTGCTAGTTCGGTCTATGGCTACACCTTC | CSASSVYGYTF